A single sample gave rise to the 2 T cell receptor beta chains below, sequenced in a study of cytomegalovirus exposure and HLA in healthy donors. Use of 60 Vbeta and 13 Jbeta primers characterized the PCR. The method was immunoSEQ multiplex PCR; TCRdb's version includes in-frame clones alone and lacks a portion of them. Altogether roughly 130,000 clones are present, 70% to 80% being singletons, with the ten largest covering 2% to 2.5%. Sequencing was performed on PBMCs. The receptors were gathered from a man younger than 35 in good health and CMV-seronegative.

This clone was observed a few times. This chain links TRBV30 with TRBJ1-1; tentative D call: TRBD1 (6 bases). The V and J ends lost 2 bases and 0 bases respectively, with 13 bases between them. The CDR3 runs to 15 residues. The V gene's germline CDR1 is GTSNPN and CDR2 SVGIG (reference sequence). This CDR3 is CAWSPPGTLNTEAFF. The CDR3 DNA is TGTGCCTGGAGTCCACCCGGGACACTGAACACTGAAGCTTTCTTT.

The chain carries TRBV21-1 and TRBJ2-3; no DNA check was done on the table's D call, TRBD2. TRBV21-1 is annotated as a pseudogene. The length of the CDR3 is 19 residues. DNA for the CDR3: TGTGCCAGCAGCAAAGTTCCTAGCGGGAGTGGGAAAAAGGGAGATACGCAGTATTTT. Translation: CASSKVPSGSGKKGDTQYF.